This TCR beta chain was sequenced during a study of T-cell memory formation after mild COVID-19. Study-wide background: The TCR clusters were mostly specific to one donor. General study results and limits: Mostly located in CM and EM were contracting CD4+ clones, with contracting CD8+ clones located in EMRA. Researchers could not confirm that second-wave clones peaking on day 37 targeted SARS-CoV-2.

The CDR3 has 14 amino acids, counting both end residues. The germline gives CDR1 SGHAT, CDR2 FQDESV (reference sequence). TCRalpha and TCRbeta libraries used 5'RACE with constant-segment primers and UMIs. MiXCR, applied by TCRdb to the 5' RACE reads, yields one record per CDR3 protein. The repertoire holds around 400,000 distinct CDR3 sequences, with less than 25% as singletons. The sample holds a few counts of this clonotype. Antigen: not known. The limits of the CDR3 on the DNA are not certain, so only TCRdb's listed CDR3 is given. This chain uses TRBV11-1 with TRBJ2-5; the table's D call TRBD2 went unverified against the DNA. This sequence was found in an adult woman who had mild COVID-19 (a few samples of this study predate the infection). Cell type and time point are not known. The material sequenced was PBMCs or a T cell subset sorted from them (not recorded which). CDR3 residues: CASSLWASGTPGYF.